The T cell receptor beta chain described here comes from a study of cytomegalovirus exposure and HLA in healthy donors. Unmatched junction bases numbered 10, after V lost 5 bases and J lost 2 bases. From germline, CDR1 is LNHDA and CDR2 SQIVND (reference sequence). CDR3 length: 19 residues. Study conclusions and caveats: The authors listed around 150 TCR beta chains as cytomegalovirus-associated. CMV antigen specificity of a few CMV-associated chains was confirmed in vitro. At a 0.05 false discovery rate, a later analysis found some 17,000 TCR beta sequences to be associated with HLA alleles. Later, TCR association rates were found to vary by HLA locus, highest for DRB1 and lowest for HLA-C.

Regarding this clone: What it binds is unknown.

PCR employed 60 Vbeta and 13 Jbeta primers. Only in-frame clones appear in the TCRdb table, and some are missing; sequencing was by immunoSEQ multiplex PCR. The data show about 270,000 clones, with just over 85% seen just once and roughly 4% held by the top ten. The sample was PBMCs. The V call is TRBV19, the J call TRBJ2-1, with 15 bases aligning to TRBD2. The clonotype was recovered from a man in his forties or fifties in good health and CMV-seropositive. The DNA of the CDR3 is TGTGCCAGTAGTTGGAGGGGGACTAGCGGGAGGAGGCCCTACAATGAGCAGTTCTTC. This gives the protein CASSWRGTSGRRPYNEQFF.